Below are 20 T cell receptor beta chains sequenced from a single sample in a study of cytomegalovirus exposure and HLA in healthy donors (dated by TCRdb to 2016 to 2017). The receptor library was made with the immunoSEQ multiplex PCR assay. A mixture of 60 forward primers for TCR Vbeta segments and 13 reverse primers for TCR Jbeta segments was used in the multiplex PCR. Imported from immuneACCESS, the table was reduced by TCRdb to in-frame sequences with V and J called. These copies leave out some clones; in studies compared against another copy, an unresolved V gene accounts for under half, and the cause of the remainder is not known. This sample holds over 80,000 clones; approximately 80% were observed only once. The biggest ten clones account for about 3.7% of the sample. Sequences were obtained from PBMCs. The receptors derive from a young man in good health and CMV-seropositive.

This clone has a single count. This chain links TRBV11-2 with TRBJ2-3; 16 nucleotides agree with TRBD2. The CDR3 loop spans 19 amino acids. The V segment lost 0 bases and the J segment 4 bases; nucleotides outside the gene matches: 7. Germline assignment: CDR1 SGHAT and CDR2 FQNNGV. Here the CDR3 reads CASSLDRGLAGGSADTQYF. CDR3 in DNA: TGTGCCAGCAGCTTAGATAGGGGACTAGCGGGAGGGAGCGCAGATACGCAGTATTTT.

The J gene is TRBJ2-3, the V gene TRBV5-1; 13 bases map to TRBD2. CDR3 length: 15 residues. Germline assignment: CDR1 SGHRS and CDR2 YFSETQ. The V gene end was trimmed by 4 bases and the J gene end by 6 bases; junction bases not matched to a gene: 5. CDR3: CASSRRTSGGDTQYF. CDR3 bases: TGCGCCAGCAGCAGAAGGACTAGCGGGGGTGATACGCAGTATTTT.

This clone has only a few counts. The chain couples TRBV2 to TRBJ1-3, with D possibly being TRBD1 (6 bases). The CDR3 is 16 amino acids. The germline CDR1 and CDR2 sequences are SNHLY and FYNNEI. The germline V and J ends were trimmed by 7 bases and 0 bases, with 16 bases remaining between them. The CDR3 sequence is CASKLGGAPSGNTIYF. The CDR3 coding sequence is TGTGCCAGCAAGTTGGGGGGGGCACCCTCTGGAAACACCATATATTTT.

The chain joins TRBV28 to TRBJ2-7, with 9 nucleotides matching TRBD1. This CDR3 has 14 amino acids. Trimming took 6 bases from V and 3 from J; bases not matched to a gene: 6. The germline gives CDR1 MDHEN, CDR2 SYDVKM. The CDR3 sequence: CASRGQGRVYEQYF. In DNA form, the CDR3 reads TGTGCCAGCAGGGGACAGGGCAGGGTCTACGAGCAGTACTTC.

The V call is TRBV5-1, the J call TRBJ2-1; D is unresolved. The CDR3 has 12 amino acids. Germline V lookup: CDR1 SGHRS, CDR2 YFSETQ. V was shortened by 4 bases and J by 6 bases, with 8 bases between the two germline ends. In DNA, the CDR3 is TGCGCCAGCAGCGGGCAGGTCAATGAGCAGTTCTTC. Its protein is CASSGQVNEQFF.

The chain carries TRBV19 and TRBJ2-7; TRBD2 matches at 10 bases. With V trimmed by 5 bases and J by 1 base, 5 bases remained unmatched. CDR3 length: 15 residues. Germline-derived CDR1 and CDR2 are LNHDA and SQIVND (reference sequence). The CDR3, as DNA: TGTGCCAGTAGTTCCCTAGCGGGAGTTTCCTACGAGCAGTACTTC. Translating it yields CASSSLAGVSYEQYF.

The J gene is TRBJ2-2, the V gene TRBV19, with 7 bases fitting TRBD2. Germline CDR1 and CDR2: LNHDA and SQIVND (reference sequence). There are 15 residues in the CDR3. Losses at the gene ends were 5 bases for V and 2 bases for J; bases not matched to a gene: 5. CDR3 nucleotide sequence: TGTGCCAGTAGTTCCTCTAGCGGAAACACCGGGGAGCTGTTTTTT. Amino acids: CASSSSSGNTGELFF.

This clone has more than one count but fewer than ten. V and J are TRBV2 and TRBJ2-1, with TRBD1 matching over 7 bases. CDR1 and CDR2 (germline): SNHLY, FYNNEI. The CDR3 has 14 amino acids. The V and J ends lost 7 bases and 8 bases, in that order; junction bases with no gene match: 11. In DNA, the CDR3 is TGTGCCAGCACCGACTTACAGGGGTACGATGAGCAGTTCTTC. Translated: CASTDLQGYDEQFF.

The chain has TRBV30 and TRBJ1-1; D gene uncertain. This CDR3 has 13 residues. With 0 bases removed from V and 1 base from J, the gap between germline ends came to 6 bases. The germline CDR1 and CDR2 sequences are GTSNPN and SVGIG (reference sequence). The DNA for the CDR3 is TGTGCCTGGAGTGTCCTCTGGAACACTGAAGCTTTCTTT. It specifies CAWSVLWNTEAFF.

This chain links TRBV27 with TRBJ2-7, with a tentative D call TRBD1 (6 bases). The V gene lost 6 bases and the J gene lost 6 bases, with 12 bases spanning the gap. Germline values: CDR1 MNHEY, CDR2 SMNVEV (reference sequence). The CDR3 extends over 12 amino acids. CDR3 in DNA: TGTGCCAGCAGAATGGGGGCTTCCGAGCAGTACTTC. Translated, it gives CASRMGASEQYF.

This rearrangement joins TRBV6-5 to TRBJ1-5, with 7 bases identical to TRBD1. The CDR3 runs to 15 residues. Looked up from germline, CDR1 is MNHEY and CDR2 is SVGAGI. Unmatched junction bases numbered 12, after V lost 6 bases and J lost 7 bases. CDR3 loop: CASSFRQSGGQPQHF. CDR3 in DNA: TGTGCCAGCAGCTTCCGGCAGTCAGGGGGACAGCCCCAGCATTTT.

This chain connects TRBV18 to TRBJ1-2; tentative D call: TRBD1 (6 bases). Trimming left V 4 bases short and J 2 bases short, with 8 bases between. In germline, CDR1 is KGHSH, CDR2 LQKENI. This CDR3 has 13 amino acids. CDR3 loop: CASSQGQNYGYTF. CDR3 in DNA: TGTGCCAGCTCACAAGGACAGAACTATGGCTACACCTTC. The full variable domain, its missing parts supplied by reference TRBV18 and TRBJ1-2, is NAGVMQNPRHLVRRRGQEARLRCSPMKGHSHVYWYRQLPEEGLKFMVYLQKENIIDESGMPKERFSAEFPKEGPSILRIQQVVRGDSAAYFCASSQGQNYGYTFGSGTRLTVV.

V usage is TRBV7-2 and J usage is TRBJ2-1; the D gene is possibly TRBD2 (6 bases). Trimming shortened V by 0 bases and J by 3 bases, and 9 bases separated the two germline ends. The CDR3 sequence is 15 residues long. Germline V gene sequence: CDR1 SGHTA, CDR2 FQGNSA. In DNA, the CDR3 is TGTGCCAGCAGCTTAGCGGCGGGAAACTACAATGAGCAGTTCTTC. Its translation: CASSLAAGNYNEQFF.

This clone came up a few times. The V and J genes are TRBV4-1 and TRBJ2-7, with 7 bases matching TRBD2. The ends lost 1 base at V and 4 bases at J; junction bases unmatched: 1. This CDR3 spans 13 amino acids. Germline CDR1 MGHRA, CDR2 YSYEKL. Written as DNA, the CDR3 is TGCGCCAGCAGCCAAGTCGGGGGGTACGAGCAGTACTTC. As protein: CASSQVGGYEQYF.

V and J are TRBV4-1 and TRBJ1-1, with D perhaps TRBD1 (6 bases). Germline loops: CDR1 MGHRA, CDR2 YSYEKL. This CDR3 is built from 21 residues. V shed 0 bases and J shed 0 bases, with 26 bases lying between them. The DNA for the CDR3 is TGCGCCAGCAGCCAAGAATTGGCAGGGGCCCTATTCGCACAAGTGAACACTGAAGCTTTCTTT. Translation gives CASSQELAGALFAQVNTEAFF.

This clone was recorded only once. J is TRBJ2-2 and V is TRBV19; 7 bases align to TRBD2. Looked up from germline, CDR1 is LNHDA and CDR2 is SQIVND (reference sequence). This CDR3 is built from 15 residues. The V and J ends lost 6 bases and 4 bases, in that order; junction bases with no gene match: 8. CDR3 sequence (DNA): TGTGCCAGTAGAGTAGCGGGCGGGGCCACCGGGGAGCTGTTTTTT. Its translation is CASRVAGGATGELFF.

The genes are TRBV27 and TRBJ2-1, with 7 bases lining up with TRBD2. The CDR3 is 15 amino acids. V lost 5 bases and J lost 1; bases outside the gene matches: 5. Germline-derived CDR1 and CDR2 are MNHEY and SMNVEV (reference sequence). Here the CDR3 DNA reads TGTGCCAGCAGTCTCGGACTAGTATCCTACAATGAGCAGTTCTTC. The encoded protein is CASSLGLVSYNEQFF.

The chain links TRBV11-2 to TRBJ2-3; a possible D gene is TRBD2 (6 bases). V lost 3 bases, J lost 5 bases, and 18 bases lay in between. Germline V CDR1 and CDR2: SGHAT, FQNNGV. The CDR3 is made up of 16 amino acids. The CDR3 reads CASSLGTTGVGDTQYF. CDR3 bases: TGTGCCAGCAGCTTGGGAACTACGGGAGTTGGAGATACGCAGTATTTT.

The chain recombines TRBV5-1 with TRBJ2-3; TRBD1 matches at 8 bases. Germline lookup yields CDR1 SGHRS and CDR2 YFSETQ. The V gene end was trimmed by 4 bases and the J gene end by 2 bases; junction bases not matched to a gene: 3. CDR3 length equals 14 residues. In nucleotides, the CDR3 is TGCGCCAGCAGCAGACAGGGGTACACAGATACGCAGTATTTT. Residues: CASSRQGYTDTQYF.

The genes are TRBV10-3 and TRBJ1-6, with 9 bases that match TRBD1. This CDR3 region has 15 residues. The V gene end was trimmed by 3 bases and the J gene end by 6 bases; junction bases not matched to a gene: 3. From germline, CDR1 is ENHRY and CDR2 SYGVKD. The CDR3: CAISDGDRVNSPLHF. Written as DNA, the CDR3 is TGTGCCATCAGTGACGGGGACAGGGTTAATTCACCCCTCCACTTT.